This entry concerns a single T cell receptor (beta chain). Sequencing was performed with immunoSEQ multiplex PCR; in TCRdb, only in-frame clones are kept and a portion is missing. The sample lists fewer than 400,000 clones, 65% to 85% occurring once. These data are taken from a study of blood T cell repertoires in COVID-19. Trimming cost V 4 bases and J 2 bases; bases outside gene matches: 6. CDR1 and CDR2 from the germline V gene are MRHNA and SNTAGT. The CDR3 extends over 15 amino acids. This chain connects TRBV6-4 to TRBJ2-7; TRBD2 agrees at 9 bases. This sequence was found in a man aged 30 to 45 with active or convalescent COVID-19. What was sequenced was peripheral blood. The CDR3 is CASSGGTSTAYEQYF. The CDR3 coding sequence is TGTGCCAGCAGTGGAGGGACTAGCACTGCCTACGAGCAGTACTTC.